The T cell receptor (beta chain) described here comes from a study of regulatory T cells in long-lasting Graves disease. The time point denotes: newly diagnosed GD, antithyroid drugs for less than 3 months. TCR sequences were obtained from RNA taken from PBMCs. This clonotype occurred many times. Its antigen is currently unknown. Arm-PCR of CDR3 regions and iRepertoire HTBI primers were used to build TCR beta libraries. One entry per CDR3 protein results from TCRdb running MiXCR on the multiplex PCR reads. In the table there are hundreds of thousands of distinct CDR3 sequences, roughly 16% of which are singletons. V was trimmed by 4 bases and J by 4 bases, leaving 8 bases between them. The CDR3 has 12 residues. General observations from the study: Persistent disease showed a preference for TRBV28, TRBJ1-2 and TRBJ2-5.

The same data also contributed to another study, on T cells in Graves' hyperthyroidism and ophthalmopathy. That work contributes: HTBI primers were used for first-round RT-PCR of the TCR CDR3. The authors' 13 V-J model separated ophthalmopathy from stable hyperthyroidism.

The genes are TRBV12-3 or TRBV12-4 and TRBJ2-7; a weak D match, TRBD1 (6 bases). The source was peripheral blood mononuclear cells (PBMCs), collected at new diagnosis, from a patient treated with antithyroid drugs. The receptor comes from a woman aged 30 to 39 with Graves disease. The CDR3 protein is CASSSGQYEQYF. In nucleotides, the CDR3 is TGTGCCAGCAGTTCCGGACAGTACGAGCAGTACTTC.